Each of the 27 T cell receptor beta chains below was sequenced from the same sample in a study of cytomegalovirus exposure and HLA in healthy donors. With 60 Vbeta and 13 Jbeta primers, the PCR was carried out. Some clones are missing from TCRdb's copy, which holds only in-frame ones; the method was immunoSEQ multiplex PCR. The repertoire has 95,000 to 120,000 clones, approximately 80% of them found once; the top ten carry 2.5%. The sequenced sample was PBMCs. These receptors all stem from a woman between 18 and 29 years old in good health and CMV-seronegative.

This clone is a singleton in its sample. CDR3 amino acids: CASTPWTGNPEAFF. DNA for the CDR3: TGTGCCAGCACCCCGTGGACAGGGAATCCTGAAGCTTTCTTT. V is TRBV27 and J is TRBJ1-1, with 8 bases matching TRBD1. This CDR3 has 14 residues. Germline CDR1 and CDR2: MNHEY and SMNVEV (reference sequence). V lost 7 bases and J lost 6; bases outside the gene matches: 10.

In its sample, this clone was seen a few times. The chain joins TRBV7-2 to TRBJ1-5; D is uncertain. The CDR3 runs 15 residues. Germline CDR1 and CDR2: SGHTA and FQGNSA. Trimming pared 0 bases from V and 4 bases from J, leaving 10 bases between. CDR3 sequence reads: CASSLAGSGNQPQHF. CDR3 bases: TGTGCCAGCAGCTTAGCAGGGTCGGGGAATCAGCCCCAGCATTTT.

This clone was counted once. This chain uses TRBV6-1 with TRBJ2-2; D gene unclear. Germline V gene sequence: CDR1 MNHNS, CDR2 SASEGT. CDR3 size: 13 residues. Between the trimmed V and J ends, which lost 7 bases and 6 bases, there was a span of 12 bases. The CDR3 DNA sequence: TGTGCCAGCACCCGAATCAAGCCCGGGGAGCTGTTTTTT. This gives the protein CASTRIKPGELFF.

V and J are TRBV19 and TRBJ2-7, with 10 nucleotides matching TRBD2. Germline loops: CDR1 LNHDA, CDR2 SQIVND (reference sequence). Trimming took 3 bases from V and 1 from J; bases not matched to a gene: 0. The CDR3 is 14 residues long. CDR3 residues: CASSMTSGSYEQYF. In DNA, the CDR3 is TGTGCCAGTAGTATGACTAGCGGGTCCTACGAGCAGTACTTC.

The CDR3 here is CATTWGTGGREQFF. Here the CDR3 DNA reads TGTGCCACCACGTGGGGGACGGGAGGGCGAGAGCAGTTCTTC. The V and J genes are TRBV19 and TRBJ2-1; 8 nucleotides align to TRBD2. From germline, CDR1 is LNHDA and CDR2 SQIVND (reference sequence). Trimming removed 10 bases from V and 10 bases from J; junction bases left unmatched: 15. The CDR3 has 14 residues.

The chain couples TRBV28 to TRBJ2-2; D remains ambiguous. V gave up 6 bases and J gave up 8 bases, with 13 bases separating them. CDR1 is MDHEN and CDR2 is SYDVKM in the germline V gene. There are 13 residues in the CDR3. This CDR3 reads CASRRTMQGELFF. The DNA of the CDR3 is TGTGCCAGCAGACGAACCATGCAGGGGGAGCTGTTTTTT. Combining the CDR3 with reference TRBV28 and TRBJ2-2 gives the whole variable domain DVKVTQSSRYLVKRTGEKVFLECVQDMDHENMFWYRQDPGLGLRLIYFSYDVKMKEKGDIPEGYSVSREKKERFSLILESASTNQTSMYLCASRRTMQGELFFGEGSRLTVL.

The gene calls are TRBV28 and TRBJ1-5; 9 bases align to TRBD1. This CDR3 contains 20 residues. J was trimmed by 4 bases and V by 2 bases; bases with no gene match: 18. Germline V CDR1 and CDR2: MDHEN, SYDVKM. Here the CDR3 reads CASSLGQGKTFPKSNQPQHF. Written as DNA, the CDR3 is TGTGCCAGCAGTTTAGGACAGGGGAAAACCTTCCCAAAATCGAATCAGCCCCAGCATTTT.

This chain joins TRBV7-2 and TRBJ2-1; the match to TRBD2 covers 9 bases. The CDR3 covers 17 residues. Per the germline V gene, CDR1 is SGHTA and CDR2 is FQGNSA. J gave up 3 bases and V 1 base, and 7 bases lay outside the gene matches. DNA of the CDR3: TGTGCCAGCAGCTTAGGTAGGGCGGGGGGGCTCTACAATGAGCAGTTCTTC. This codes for CASSLGRAGGLYNEQFF.

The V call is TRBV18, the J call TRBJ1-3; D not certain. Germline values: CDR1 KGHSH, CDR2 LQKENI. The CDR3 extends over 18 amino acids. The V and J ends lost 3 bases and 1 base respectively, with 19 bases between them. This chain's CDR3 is CASSPRAAPVRSGNTIYF. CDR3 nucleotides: TGTGCCAGCTCACCGCGGGCGGCTCCCGTTCGGTCTGGAAACACCATATATTTT.

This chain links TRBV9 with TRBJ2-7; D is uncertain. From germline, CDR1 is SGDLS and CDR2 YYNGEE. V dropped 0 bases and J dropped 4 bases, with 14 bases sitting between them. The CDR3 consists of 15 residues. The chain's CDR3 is CASSVDLGEAYEQYF. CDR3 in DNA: TGTGCCAGCAGCGTAGATTTAGGAGAAGCTTACGAGCAGTACTTC. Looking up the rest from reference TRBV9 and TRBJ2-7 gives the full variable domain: DSGVTQTPKHLITATGQRVTLRCSPRSGDLSVYWYQQSLDQGLQFLIQYYNGEERAKGNILERFSAQQFPDLHSELNLSSLELGDSALYFCASSVDLGEAYEQYFGPGTRLTVT.

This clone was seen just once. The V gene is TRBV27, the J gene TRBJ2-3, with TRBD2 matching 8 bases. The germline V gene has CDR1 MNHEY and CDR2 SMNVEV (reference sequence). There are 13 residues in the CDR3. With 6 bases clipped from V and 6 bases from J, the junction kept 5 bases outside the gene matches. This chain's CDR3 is CASSLQRGDTQYF. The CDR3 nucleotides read TGTGCCAGCAGCCTACAGCGGGGGGATACGCAGTATTTT.

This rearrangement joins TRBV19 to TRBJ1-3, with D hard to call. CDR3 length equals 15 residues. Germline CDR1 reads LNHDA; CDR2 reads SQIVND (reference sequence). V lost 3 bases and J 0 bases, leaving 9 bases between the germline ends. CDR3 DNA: TGTGCCAGTAGTATGAAGGAGTACTCTGGAAACACCATATATTTT. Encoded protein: CASSMKEYSGNTIYF.

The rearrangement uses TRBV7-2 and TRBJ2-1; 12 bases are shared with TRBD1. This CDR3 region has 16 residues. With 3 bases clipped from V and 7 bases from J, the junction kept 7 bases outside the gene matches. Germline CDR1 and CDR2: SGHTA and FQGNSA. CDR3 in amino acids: CASSFARDRGRNEQFF. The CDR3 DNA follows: TGTGCCAGCAGCTTTGCCCGGGACAGGGGGCGAAATGAGCAGTTCTTC.

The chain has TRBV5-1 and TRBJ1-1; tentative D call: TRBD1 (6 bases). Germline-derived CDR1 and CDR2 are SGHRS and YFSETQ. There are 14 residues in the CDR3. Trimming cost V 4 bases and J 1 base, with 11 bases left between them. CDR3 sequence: CASSPGTSNTEAFF. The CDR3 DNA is TGCGCCAGCAGCCCCGGGACATCGAACACTGAAGCTTTCTTT.

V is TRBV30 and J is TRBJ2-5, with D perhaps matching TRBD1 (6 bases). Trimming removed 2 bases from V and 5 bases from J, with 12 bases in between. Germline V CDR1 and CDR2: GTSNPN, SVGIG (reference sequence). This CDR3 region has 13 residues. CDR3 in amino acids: CAWSFRGSETQYF. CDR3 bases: TGTGCCTGGAGTTTCAGGGGATCTGAGACCCAGTACTTC.

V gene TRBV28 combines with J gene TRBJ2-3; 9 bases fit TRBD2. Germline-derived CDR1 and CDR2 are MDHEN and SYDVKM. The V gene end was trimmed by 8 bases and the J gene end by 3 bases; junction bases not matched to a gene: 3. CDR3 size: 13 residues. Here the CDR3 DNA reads TGTGCCAGCGGAGCGGGAGGTACAGATACGCAGTATTTT. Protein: CASGAGGTDTQYF. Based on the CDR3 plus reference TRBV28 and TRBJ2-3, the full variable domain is DVKVTQSSRYLVKRTGEKVFLECVQDMDHENMFWYRQDPGLGLRLIYFSYDVKMKEKGDIPEGYSVSREKKERFSLILESASTNQTSMYLCASGAGGTDTQYFGPGTRLTVL.

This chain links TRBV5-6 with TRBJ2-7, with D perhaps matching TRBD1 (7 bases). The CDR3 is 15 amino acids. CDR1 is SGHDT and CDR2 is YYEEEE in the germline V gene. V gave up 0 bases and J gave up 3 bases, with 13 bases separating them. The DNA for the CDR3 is TGTGCCAGCAGCTTGGCCGCGGGACAGCTCTACGAGCAGTACTTC. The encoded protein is CASSLAAGQLYEQYF. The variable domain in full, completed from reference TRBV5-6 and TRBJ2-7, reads DAGVTQSPTHLIKTRGQQVTLRCSPKSGHDTVSWYQQALGQGPQFIFQYYEEEERQRGNFPDRFSGHQFPNYSSELNVNALLLGDSALYLCASSLAAGQLYEQYFGPGTRLTVT.

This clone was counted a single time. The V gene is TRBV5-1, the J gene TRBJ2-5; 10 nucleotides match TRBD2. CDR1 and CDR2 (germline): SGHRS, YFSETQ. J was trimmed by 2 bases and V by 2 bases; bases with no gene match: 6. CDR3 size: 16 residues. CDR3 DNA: TGCGCCAGCAGCTTCATGCTAGCGGGGGCACAAGAGACCCAGTACTTC. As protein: CASSFMLAGAQETQYF.

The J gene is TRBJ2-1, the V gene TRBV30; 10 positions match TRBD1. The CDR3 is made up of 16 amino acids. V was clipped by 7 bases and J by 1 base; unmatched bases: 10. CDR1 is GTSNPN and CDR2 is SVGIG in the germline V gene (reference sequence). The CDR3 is CASTSRQGASYNEQFF. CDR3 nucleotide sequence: TGTGCCTCAACCTCGAGACAGGGGGCTTCCTACAATGAGCAGTTCTTC.

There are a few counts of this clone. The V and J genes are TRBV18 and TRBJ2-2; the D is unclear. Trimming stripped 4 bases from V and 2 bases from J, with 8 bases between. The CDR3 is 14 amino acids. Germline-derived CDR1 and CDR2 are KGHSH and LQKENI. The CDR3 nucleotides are TGTGCCAGCTCACTACCTCTCAACACCGGGGAGCTGTTTTTT. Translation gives CASSLPLNTGELFF.

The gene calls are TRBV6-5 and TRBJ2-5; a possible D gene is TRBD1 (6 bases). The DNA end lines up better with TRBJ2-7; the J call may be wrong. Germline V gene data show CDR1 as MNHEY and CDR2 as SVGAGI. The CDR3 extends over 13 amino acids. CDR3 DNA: TGTGCCAGCAGCCTCACAGGGTTCAACGAGCAGTACTTC. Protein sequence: CASSLTGFNEQYF.

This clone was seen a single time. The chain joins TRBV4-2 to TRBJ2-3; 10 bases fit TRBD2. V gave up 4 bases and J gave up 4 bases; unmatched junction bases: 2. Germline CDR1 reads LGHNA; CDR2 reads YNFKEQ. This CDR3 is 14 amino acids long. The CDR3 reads CASSPGLAADTQYF. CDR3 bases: TGTGCCAGCAGCCCCGGACTAGCGGCAGATACGCAGTATTTT.

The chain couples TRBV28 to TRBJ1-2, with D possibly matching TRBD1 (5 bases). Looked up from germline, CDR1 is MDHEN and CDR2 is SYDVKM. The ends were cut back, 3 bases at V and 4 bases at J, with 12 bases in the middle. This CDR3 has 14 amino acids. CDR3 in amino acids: CASSFSRGGYGYTF. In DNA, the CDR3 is TGTGCCAGCAGTTTCTCCCGGGGGGGCTATGGCTACACCTTC.

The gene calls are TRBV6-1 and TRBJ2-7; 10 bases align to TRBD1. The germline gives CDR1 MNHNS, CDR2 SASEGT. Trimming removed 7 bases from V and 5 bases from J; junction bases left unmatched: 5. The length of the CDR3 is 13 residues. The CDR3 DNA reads TGTGCCAGCAAAGGGACAGGGGAAAACGAGCAGTACGTC. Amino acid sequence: CASKGTGENEQYV.

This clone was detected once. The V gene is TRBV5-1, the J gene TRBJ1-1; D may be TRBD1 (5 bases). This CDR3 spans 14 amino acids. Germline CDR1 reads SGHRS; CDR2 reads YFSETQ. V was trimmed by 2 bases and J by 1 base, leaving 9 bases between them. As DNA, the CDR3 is TGCGCCAGCAGCTTCTCTCAGGGGAACACTGAAGCTTTCTTT. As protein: CASSFSQGNTEAFF.

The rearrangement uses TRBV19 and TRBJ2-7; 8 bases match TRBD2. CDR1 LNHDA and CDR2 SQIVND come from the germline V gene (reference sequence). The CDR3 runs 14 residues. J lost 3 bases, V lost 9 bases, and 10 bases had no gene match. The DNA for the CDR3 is TGTGCCAGCACCGGACGGGAGGGTAGCTACGAGCAGTACTTC. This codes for CASTGREGSYEQYF.

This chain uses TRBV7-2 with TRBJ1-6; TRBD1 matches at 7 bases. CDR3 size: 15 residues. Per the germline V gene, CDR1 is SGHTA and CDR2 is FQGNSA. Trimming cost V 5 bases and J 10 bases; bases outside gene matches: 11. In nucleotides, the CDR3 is TGTGCCAGCAGCCCACTTACAGGGGATTTCTCACCCCTCCACTTT. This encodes CASSPLTGDFSPLHF.